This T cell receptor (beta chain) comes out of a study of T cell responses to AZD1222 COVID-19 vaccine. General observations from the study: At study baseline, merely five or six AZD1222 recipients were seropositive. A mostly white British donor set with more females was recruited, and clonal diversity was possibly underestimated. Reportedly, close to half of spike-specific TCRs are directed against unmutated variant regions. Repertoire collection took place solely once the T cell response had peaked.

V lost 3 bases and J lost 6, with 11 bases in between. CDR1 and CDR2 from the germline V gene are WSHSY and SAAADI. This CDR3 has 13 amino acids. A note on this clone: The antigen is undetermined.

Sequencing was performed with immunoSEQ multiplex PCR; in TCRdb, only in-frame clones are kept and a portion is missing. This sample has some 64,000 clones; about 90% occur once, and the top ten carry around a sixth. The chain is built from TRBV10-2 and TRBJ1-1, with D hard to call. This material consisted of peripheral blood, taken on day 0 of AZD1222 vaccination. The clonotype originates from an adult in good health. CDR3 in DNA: TGCGCCAGCAGTGATAGGGCCCCCCCTGAAGCTTTCTTT. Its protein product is CASSDRAPPEAFF.